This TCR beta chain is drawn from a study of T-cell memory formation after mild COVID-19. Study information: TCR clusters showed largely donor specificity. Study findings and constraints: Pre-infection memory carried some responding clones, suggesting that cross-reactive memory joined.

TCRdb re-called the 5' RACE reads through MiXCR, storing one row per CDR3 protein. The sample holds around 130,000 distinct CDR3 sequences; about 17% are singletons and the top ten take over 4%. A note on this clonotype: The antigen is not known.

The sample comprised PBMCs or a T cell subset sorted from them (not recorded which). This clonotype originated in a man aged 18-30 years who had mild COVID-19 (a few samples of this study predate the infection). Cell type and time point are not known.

CDR3: CASSPGLEAKNIQYF. The CDR3 nucleotides read TGTGCCAGCAGCCCTGGGTTGGAAGCCAAAAACATTCAGTACTTC. This chain joins TRBV3-1 and TRBJ2-4; D remains unclear. V lost 4 bases to trimming and J lost 0 bases, with 10 bases between them. The length of the CDR3 is 15 residues. CDR1 LGHDT and CDR2 YNNKEL come from the germline V gene (reference sequence).